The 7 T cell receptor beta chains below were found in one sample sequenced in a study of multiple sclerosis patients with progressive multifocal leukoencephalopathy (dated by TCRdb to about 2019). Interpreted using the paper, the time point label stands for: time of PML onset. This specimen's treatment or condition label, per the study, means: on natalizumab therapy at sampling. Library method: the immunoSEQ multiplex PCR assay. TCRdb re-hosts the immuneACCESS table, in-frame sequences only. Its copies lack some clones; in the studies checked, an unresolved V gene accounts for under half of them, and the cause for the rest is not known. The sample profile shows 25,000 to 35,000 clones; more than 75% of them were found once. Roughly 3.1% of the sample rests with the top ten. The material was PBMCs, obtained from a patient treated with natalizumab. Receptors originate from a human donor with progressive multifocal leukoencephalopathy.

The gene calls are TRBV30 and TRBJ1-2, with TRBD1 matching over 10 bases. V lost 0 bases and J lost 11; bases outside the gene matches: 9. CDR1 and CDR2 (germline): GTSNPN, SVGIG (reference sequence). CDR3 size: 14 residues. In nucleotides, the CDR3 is TGTGCCTGGAGTGTACGGGGGACAGGGGTCATTTACACCTTC. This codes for CAWSVRGTGVIYTF. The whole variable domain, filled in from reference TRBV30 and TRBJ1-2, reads SQTIHQWPATLVQPVGSPLSLECTVEGTSNPNLYWYRQAAGRGLQLLFYSVGIGQISSEVPQNLSASRPQDRQFILSSKKLLLSDSGFYLCAWSVRGTGVIYTFGSGTRLTVV.

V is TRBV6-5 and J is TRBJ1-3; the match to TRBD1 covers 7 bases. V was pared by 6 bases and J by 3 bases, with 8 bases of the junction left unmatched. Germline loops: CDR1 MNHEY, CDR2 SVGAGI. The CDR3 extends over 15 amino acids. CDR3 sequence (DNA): TGTGCCAGCAGCCTACAGGGGTTAGGTGGAAACACCATATATTTT. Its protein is CASSLQGLGGNTIYF.

CDR3 nucleotide sequence: TGCAGCGTAAGAGGCCCGAACACTGAAGCTTTCTTT. This sequence encodes CSVRGPNTEAFF. This chain connects TRBV29-1 to TRBJ1-1, with D hard to call. V dropped 6 bases and J dropped 1 base, with 9 bases sitting between them. CDR3 size: 12 residues. Germline-derived CDR1 and CDR2 are SQVTM and ANQGSEA.

CDR3 sequence: CASSYGRAGSYNEQFF. The CDR3 DNA follows: TGTGCCAGCAGTTACGGCCGGGCGGGCTCCTACAATGAGCAGTTCTTC. V gene TRBV6-6 combines with J gene TRBJ2-1, with a possible D match to TRBD2 (5 bases). This CDR3 comprises 16 residues. Germline V gives CDR1 MNHNY, CDR2 SVGAGI (reference sequence). V dropped 2 bases and J dropped 0 bases, with 11 bases sitting between them.

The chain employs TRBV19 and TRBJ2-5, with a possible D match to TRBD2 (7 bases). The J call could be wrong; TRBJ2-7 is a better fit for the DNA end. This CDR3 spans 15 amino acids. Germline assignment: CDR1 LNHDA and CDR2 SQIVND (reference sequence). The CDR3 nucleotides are TGTGCCAGTAGTCAGCGCGGGGGCAGAACCTACGAGCAGTACTTC. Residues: CASSQRGGRTYEQYF.

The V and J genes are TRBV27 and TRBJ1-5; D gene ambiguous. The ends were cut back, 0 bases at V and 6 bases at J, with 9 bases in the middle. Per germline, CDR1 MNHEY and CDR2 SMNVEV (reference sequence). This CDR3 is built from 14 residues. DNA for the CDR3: TGTGCCAGCAGTTTATCGGATCCGCGTCAGCCCCAGCATTTT. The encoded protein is CASSLSDPRQPQHF.

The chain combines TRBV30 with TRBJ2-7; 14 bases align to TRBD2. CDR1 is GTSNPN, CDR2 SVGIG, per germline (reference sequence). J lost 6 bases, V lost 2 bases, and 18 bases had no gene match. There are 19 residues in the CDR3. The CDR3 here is CAWSRPGLAGVTPSGEQYF. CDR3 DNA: TGTGCCTGGAGTCGGCCGGGACTAGCGGGAGTAACCCCCTCGGGCGAGCAGTACTTC.